This passage covers 22 T cell receptor beta chains from one sample sequenced in a study of T cells in Graves' hyperthyroidism and ophthalmopathy (dated by TCRdb to the late 2010s). Receptor amplification or capture employed multiplex PCR. For sequencing, an Illumina HiSeq 2000 was employed. The TCR beta CDR3 regions were amplified from RNA transcripts. The TCR CDR3 was subjected to a first round of RT-PCR using the HTBI primer set and the Qiagen OneStep RT-PCR kit. TCRdb took the public reads, trimmed them with fastp at Q25, ran MiXCR for clone calling and kept in-frame beta chains. Rows merge per CDR3 protein into single entries with the most common DNA and genes. This sample lists about 270,000 distinct CDR3 sequences; about 15% were detected once. The biggest ten clones account for over 30% of the sample. Sequences were obtained from blood. The source is a woman between 45 and 60 years old with Graves' hyperthyroidism that later progressed to Graves' ophthalmopathy.

This clonotype came up many times. The V call is TRBV7-2, the J call TRBJ1-2; weak D call: TRBD1 (5 bases). The germline gives CDR1 SGHTA, CDR2 FQGNSA. CDR3 length: 16 amino acids. Trimming stripped 4 bases from V and 8 bases from J, with 23 bases between. The CDR3 bases are TGTGCCAGCAGCTCCTACCGAACCGGGACGGTGGAAGGCTACACCTTC. Protein product: CASSSYRTGTVEGYTF.

Ten or more counts support this clonotype. The chain employs TRBV3-1 and TRBJ2-2, with 7 positions matching TRBD2. The CDR3 covers 15 residues. With V trimmed by 1 base and J by 6 bases, 5 bases remained unmatched. Germline V lookup: CDR1 LGHDT, CDR2 YNNKEL (reference sequence). The CDR3 DNA reads TGTGCCAGCAGCCAAGGGTCGGGGGGACCCGGGGAGCTGTTTTTT. It translates to CASSQGSGGPGELFF. Drawing the rest from reference TRBV3-1 and TRBJ2-2, the complete variable domain is DTAVSQTPKYLVTQMGNDKSIKCEQNLGHDTMYWYKQDSKKFLKIMFSYNNKELIINETVPNRFSPKSPDKAHLNLHINSLELGDSAVYFCASSQGSGGPGELFFGEGSRLTVL.

This clonotype was detected a few times. It may be a read error: a sequence one base away is much more abundant. The chain links TRBV28 to TRBJ1-2; the D is unclear. This CDR3 has 14 residues. V lost 7 bases, J lost 6 bases, and 18 bases lay in between. CDR1 and CDR2 from the germline V gene are MDHEN and SYDVKM. The CDR3 bases are TGTGCCAGCACCGTGGCCGGGCCCTACAATGGCTACACCTTC. Amino acid sequence: CASTVAGPYNGYTF.

This clonotype was counted many times. The V call is TRBV30, the J call TRBJ2-5, with TRBD2 identical over 11 bases. In germline, CDR1 is GTSNPN, CDR2 SVGIG (reference sequence). The CDR3 length is 13 residues. The ends lost 7 bases at V and 10 bases at J; junction bases unmatched: 11. The CDR3 loop reads CASDSTSGAGQYF. For the CDR3, the DNA is TGTGCCTCCGATTCGACTAGCGGGGCGGGCCAGTACTTC.

This clonotype was observed many times. The rearrangement joins TRBV20-1 to TRBJ2-1; the match to TRBD1 covers 7 bases. Trimming removed 5 bases from V and 1 base from J; junction bases left unmatched: 11. The CDR3 consists of 16 residues. Per germline, CDR1 DFQATT and CDR2 SNEGSKA (reference sequence). As DNA, the CDR3 is TGCAGTGCTTACGGACGGACAGGAGAATCCTACAATGAGCAGTTCTTC. Translation gives CSAYGRTGESYNEQFF.

This clonotype has more than one count but fewer than ten. The chain links TRBV5-5 to TRBJ1-1, with TRBD1 as a possible D gene (6 bases). This CDR3 has 15 amino acids. V was pared by 3 bases and J by 0 bases, with 12 bases between. Looked up from germline, CDR1 is SGHKS and CDR2 is YYEKEE (reference sequence). The CDR3 region has the DNA TGTGCCAGCAGCTGGGGGGGCCTGATGAACACTGAAGCTTTCTTT. It is translated as CASSWGGLMNTEAFF. The full variable domain, its missing parts supplied by reference TRBV5-5 and TRBJ1-1, is DAGVTQSPTHLIKTRGQQVTLRCSPISGHKSVSWYQQVLGQGPQFIFQYYEKEERGRGNFPDRFSARQFPNYSSELNVNALLLGDSALYLCASSWGGLMNTEAFFGQGTRLTVV.

This clonotype was recorded a few times. V is TRBV11-2 and J is TRBJ2-7; D is unclear. V gave up 7 bases and J gave up 3 bases, with 13 bases separating them. The length of the CDR3 is 13 residues. Germline V gives CDR1 SGHAT, CDR2 FQNNGV. The CDR3 loop is CASTTTLIYEQYF. Here the CDR3 DNA reads TGTGCCAGCACGACAACTTTAATCTACGAGCAGTACTTC.

This clonotype was detected ten times or more. The chain carries TRBV29-1 and TRBJ2-7; TRBD2 agrees at 9 bases. The CDR3 consists of 15 residues. Germline CDR1 SQVTM, CDR2 ANQGSEA. With V trimmed by 4 bases and J by 2 bases, 9 bases remained unmatched. The DNA for the CDR3 is TGCAGCGTTGTTTTAATGCGACTAGCGGCCTACGAGCAGTACTTC. It yields the protein CSVVLMRLAAYEQYF.

This clonotype occurred many times. The rearrangement links TRBV3-1 to TRBJ2-1, with 11 nucleotides matching TRBD2. The CDR3 sequence is 15 residues long. Trimming cost V 5 bases and J 6 bases; bases outside gene matches: 6. Germline values: CDR1 LGHDT, CDR2 YNNKEL (reference sequence). The CDR3 DNA follows: TGTGCCAGCAGCATACTAGCGGGGGCGGCCAATGAGCAGTTCTTC. Protein: CASSILAGAANEQFF.

The chain uses TRBV9 and TRBJ2-1, with D perhaps TRBD2 (5 bases). V was shortened by 6 bases and J by 10 bases, with 20 bases between the two germline ends. This CDR3 has 14 residues. Germline CDR1 is SGDLS and CDR2 is YYNGEE. DNA of the CDR3: TGTGCCAGCACCAGGAGCGGTACTTCATGGGAGCAGTTCTTC. This encodes CASTRSGTSWEQFF.

This clonotype was detected a few times. This sequence joins TRBV7-2 and TRBJ1-4; D possibly corresponds to TRBD1 (5 bases). V was pared by 6 bases and J by 5 bases, with 22 bases between. Germline V gene data show CDR1 as SGHTA and CDR2 as FQGNSA. The CDR3 loop spans 17 amino acids. The CDR3 DNA reads as TGTGCCAGCAGTGTACTCGGGGCCGGGGCTACGAATGAAAAACTGTTTTTT. Protein: CASSVLGAGATNEKLFF.

The table lists this clonotype with many counts. The J gene is TRBJ2-1, the V gene TRBV7-3, with 9 positions matching TRBD2. The CDR3 sequence is 15 residues long. The junction had 6 bases not matched to a gene; V was cut back by 5 bases and J by 4 bases. Per germline, CDR1 SGHTA and CDR2 FQGTGA. This CDR3 is CASSLTSGDYNEQFF. The CDR3 bases are TGTGCCAGCAGCCTGACTAGCGGAGATTACAATGAGCAGTTCTTC.

For this clonotype: A read error may be the cause here, since a much bigger clone is one base away. The genes are TRBV3-1 and TRBJ2-5; D remains ambiguous. The V gene lost 1 base and the J gene lost 5 bases, with 5 bases spanning the gap. The CDR3 consists of 12 residues. Germline CDR1 and CDR2: LGHDT and YNNKEL (reference sequence). CDR3 bases: TGTGCCAGCAGCCAAGCGTGGGAGACCCAGTACTTC. Encoded protein: CASSQAWETQYF.

The genes are TRBV20-1 and TRBJ1-1; D gene ambiguous. The CDR3 is 14 amino acids. V was clipped by 1 base and J by 2 bases, with 11 bases between them. Germline V lookup: CDR1 DFQATT, CDR2 SNEGSKA (reference sequence). This CDR3 reads CSARVLVGNTEAFF. The DNA for the CDR3 is TGCAGTGCTAGAGTATTAGTCGGCAACACTGAAGCTTTCTTT.

This clonotype appeared many times. The chain has TRBV6-1 and TRBJ2-2, with 9 bases aligning to TRBD1. The CDR3 has 15 amino acids. Germline-derived CDR1 and CDR2 are MNHNS and SASEGT. The trim removed 5 bases at V and 4 bases at J, leaving 5 bases unmatched. DNA of the CDR3: TGTGCCAGCAGTACCGGACAGGGGTTCACCGGGGAGCTGTTTTTT. Amino acids: CASSTGQGFTGELFF.

This clonotype was seen only a few times. The rearrangement uses TRBV5-1 and TRBJ2-3, with 10 positions matching TRBD2. Per the germline V gene, CDR1 is SGHRS and CDR2 is YFSETQ. The CDR3 totals 16 residues. After removal of 5 bases from V and 0 bases from J, the junction contained 6 bases not matched to a gene. The DNA of the CDR3 is TGCGCCAGCAGTTACTTAGCGGGAGGAAGCACAGATACGCAGTATTTT. Its translation: CASSYLAGGSTDTQYF.

This clonotype was counted ten times or more. The V and J genes are TRBV7-9 and TRBJ1-4; D perhaps matches TRBD1 (6 bases). CDR3 length: 14 amino acids. Germline CDR1 SEHNR, CDR2 FQNEAQ (reference sequence). V was clipped by 5 bases and J by 8 bases, with 15 bases between them. In nucleotides, the CDR3 is TGTGCCAGCAGCGAGAAGGGGGATGGGGAAAAACTGTTTTTT. It yields the protein CASSEKGDGEKLFF.

V gene TRBV5-4 combines with J gene TRBJ2-3; D is unclear. CDR3 length equals 15 residues. V was shortened by 4 bases and J by 2 bases, with 14 bases between the two germline ends. Germline CDR1 reads SGHNT; CDR2 reads YYREEE (reference sequence). CDR3 amino acids: CASSLTPLNTDTQYF. DNA of the CDR3: TGTGCCAGCAGCCTAACTCCCCTCAACACAGATACGCAGTATTTT. Variable domain in full (rest from reference TRBV5-4 and TRBJ2-3): ETGVTQSPTHLIKTRGQQVTLRCSSQSGHNTVSWYQQALGQGPQFIFQYYREEENGRGNFPPRFSGLQFPNYSSELNVNALELDDSALYLCASSLTPLNTDTQYFGPGTRLTVL.

This clonotype has a count of ten or more. The V gene is TRBV18, the J gene TRBJ1-2; no reliable D call. V shed 6 bases and J shed 0 bases, with 11 bases lying between them. The germline V gene encodes CDR1 KGHSH and CDR2 LQKENI. There are 14 residues in the CDR3. This CDR3 is CASSPKTANYGYTF. The CDR3 DNA is TGTGCCAGCTCGCCTAAAACGGCTAACTATGGCTACACCTTC.

The rearrangement uses TRBV5-1 and TRBJ2-7, with a possible D match to TRBD1 (5 bases). V lost 0 bases and J lost 3, with 10 bases in between. Germline V CDR1 and CDR2: SGHRS, YFSETQ. The CDR3 extends over 14 amino acids. The CDR3 DNA reads TGCGCCAGCAGCTTGGAAGGGGTACGCTACGAGCAGTACTTC. Residues: CASSLEGVRYEQYF.

This clonotype was observed at least ten times. The CDR3 DNA sequence: TGTGCCAGCAGCGGATCGACAGGGGGCGAGCAGTACTTC. This codes for CASSGSTGGEQYF. The chain joins TRBV9 to TRBJ2-7; TRBD1 agrees at 9 bases. V shed 3 bases, J shed 6 bases, and the junction held 4 bases outside the gene matches. Germline V gene lookup returns CDR1 SGDLS and CDR2 YYNGEE. The CDR3 consists of 13 residues.

This clonotype has at least ten counts. This chain uses TRBV28 with TRBJ2-5; 7 bases are a match to TRBD1. Germline V gene lookup returns CDR1 MDHEN and CDR2 SYDVKM. The CDR3 has 15 amino acids. V was clipped by 1 base and J by 2 bases; unmatched bases: 4. CDR3 loop: CASSLFGTDQETQYF. The CDR3 nucleotides are TGTGCCAGCAGTTTATTCGGGACAGATCAAGAGACCCAGTACTTC.